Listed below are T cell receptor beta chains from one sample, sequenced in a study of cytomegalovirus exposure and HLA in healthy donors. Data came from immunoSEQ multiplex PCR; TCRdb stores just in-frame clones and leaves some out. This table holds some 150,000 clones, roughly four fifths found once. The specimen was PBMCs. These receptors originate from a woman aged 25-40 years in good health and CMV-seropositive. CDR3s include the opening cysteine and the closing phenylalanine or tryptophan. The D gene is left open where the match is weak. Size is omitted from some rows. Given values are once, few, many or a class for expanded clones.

CATRGGGANNSPLHF,TGTGCCACCCGGGGAGGGGGAGCCAATAATTCACCCCTCCACTTT,TRBV6-5,TRBJ1-6,.,.
CASSLADRISGNTIYF,TGTGCCAGCAGCTTAGCGGACAGGATCTCTGGAAACACCATATATTTT,TRBV7-8,TRBJ1-3,few,TRBD1
CASSLGGQGKVYEQYF,TGTGCCAGCAGCTTAGGGGGACAGGGGAAAGTATACGAGCAGTACTTC,TRBV7-8,TRBJ2-7,once,TRBD1
CASSGTGENQPQHF,TGTGCCAGCAGTGGGACAGGGGAAAATCAGCCCCAGCATTTT,TRBV2,TRBJ1-5,.,TRBD1
CASSSIQGAYNEQFF,TGTGCCAGCAGCTCAATACAGGGGGCCTACAATGAGCAGTTCTTC,TRBV11-2,TRBJ2-1,.,TRBD1
CSVDRGGYGYTF,TGCAGCGTGGACAGGGGAGGCTATGGCTACACCTTC,TRBV29-1,TRBJ1-2,.,TRBD1
CASSYSRQTIDNGYTF,TGTGCCAGCAGTTACTCCAGGCAGACGATCGACAATGGCTACACCTTC,TRBV6-5,TRBJ1-2,few,.
CASSPGDEGTEAFF,TGCGCCAGCAGCCCCGGGGATGAGGGCACTGAAGCTTTCTTT,TRBV4-3,TRBJ1-1,.,.
CASSVGGQQETQYF,TGTGCCAGCAGCGTAGGGGGACAGCAAGAGACCCAGTACTTC,TRBV9,TRBJ2-5,.,TRBD1
CASSMQDNSPLHF,TGTGCCAGTAGTATGCAGGATAATTCACCCCTCCACTTT,TRBV19,TRBJ1-6,.,.
CASGTGLDHYGYTF,TGTGCCAGCGGAACAGGGTTAGACCACTATGGCTACACCTTC,TRBV4-2,TRBJ1-2,.,.
CASSFTRGGPRSTDTQYF,TGTGCCAGCAGTTTCACCAGAGGAGGGCCAAGGAGCACAGATACGCAGTATTTT,TRBV27,TRBJ2-3,.,.
CASSVIQGAMNTEAFF,TGTGCCAGCAGCGTTATCCAGGGGGCAATGAACACTGAAGCTTTCTTT,TRBV9,TRBJ1-1,.,TRBD1
CASSLALGGQGSGGYTF,TGTGCCAGCAGCTTGGCCTTAGGGGGACAGGGTTCGGGCGGCTACACCTTC,TRBV5-6,TRBJ1-2,once,TRBD1
CASSDSRQKLYEQYF,TGTGCCAGCAGTGACTCTCGACAGAAGTTATACGAGCAGTACTTC,TRBV6-4,TRBJ2-7,once,.
CASSFGYRSYEQYF,TGTGCCAGCAGCTTCGGTTACCGCTCCTACGAGCAGTACTTC,TRBV7-2,TRBJ2-7,many,.
CASSLDLPRGFWYEQYF,TGTGCCAGCAGTTTAGATCTCCCCCGGGGTTTTTGGTATGAGCAGTACTTC,TRBV28,TRBJ2-7,few,.
CASSIRVRGISPLHF,TGTGCCAGTAGTATCCGGGTACGAGGGATATCACCCCTCCACTTT,TRBV19,TRBJ1-6,few,.